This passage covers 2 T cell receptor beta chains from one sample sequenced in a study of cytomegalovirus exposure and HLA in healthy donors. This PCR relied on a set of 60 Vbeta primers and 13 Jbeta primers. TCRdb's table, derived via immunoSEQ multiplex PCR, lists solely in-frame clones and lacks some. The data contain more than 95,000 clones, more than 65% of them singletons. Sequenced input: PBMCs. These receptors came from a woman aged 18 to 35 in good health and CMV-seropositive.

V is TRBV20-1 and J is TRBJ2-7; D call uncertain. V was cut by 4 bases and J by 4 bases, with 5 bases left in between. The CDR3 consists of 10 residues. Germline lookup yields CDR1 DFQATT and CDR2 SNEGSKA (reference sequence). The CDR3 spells CSAILYEQYF. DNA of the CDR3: TGCAGTGCTATTTTATACGAGCAGTACTTC.

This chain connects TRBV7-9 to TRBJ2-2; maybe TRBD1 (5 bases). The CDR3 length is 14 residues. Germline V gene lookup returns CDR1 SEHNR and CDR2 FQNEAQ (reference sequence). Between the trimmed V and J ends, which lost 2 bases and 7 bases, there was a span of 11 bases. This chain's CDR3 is CASSLLQGGGELFF. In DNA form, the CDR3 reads TGTGCCAGCAGCTTACTGCAGGGTGGCGGGGAGCTGTTTTTT.